A selection of T cell receptor beta chains follows, all from one sample in a study of T cell responses to AZD1222 COVID-19 vaccine. Using immunoSEQ multiplex PCR, the repertoire was profiled, and TCRdb retains in-frame clones only, with some absent. This table holds fewer than 200,000 clones, roughly nine tenths found once. The material sequenced was peripheral blood, taken on day 0 of AZD1222 vaccination. Every receptor here comes from an adult in good health. The CDR3 runs from the conserved cysteine through the conserved F or W. A D gene is named only where the DNA matches it firmly. Rows may omit the clone size; those that give it use once, few, many or a size class.

. TRBJ2-7 15 TRBV29-1 TRBD1 TGCAGCGTTTCTGCAGGGGACAGGGGTTCATACGAGCAGTACTTC CSVSAGDRGSYEQYF
. TRBJ1-2 14 TRBV7-9 . TGTGCCAGCAGCTTAGTAGGGACCCTGCTCGGCTACACCTTC CASSLVGTLLGYTF
. TRBJ2-5 15 TRBV5-1 . TGCGCCAGCAGCCTTGGACCGGACAGTCAAGAGACCCAGTACTTC CASSLGPDSQETQYF
. TRBJ2-3 12 TRBV30 . TGTGCCTGGAGTCGAGACGTAGATACGCAGTATTTT CAWSRDVDTQYF
once TRBJ1-1 14 TRBV19 TRBD1 TGTGCCAGTAGTAGCCGGGACAGCTACACTGAAGCTTTCTTT CASSSRDSYTEAFF
. TRBJ1-5 15 TRBV5-1 . TGCGCCAGCAGCGAAGGACAGCCTAGCAATCAGCCCCAGCATTTT CASSEGQPSNQPQHF
. TRBJ1-5 13 TRBV29-1 TRBD1 TGCAGCGTCGCGACAGGGTCGGATCAGCCCCAGCATTTT CSVATGSDQPQHF
. TRBJ2-2 14 TRBV5-1 TRBD2 TGCGCCAGCAGCCCCGGGACTAGTGCTGGGGAGCTGTTTTTT CASSPGTSAGELFF
. TRBJ2-3 16 TRBV9 . TGTGCCAGCAGCACCTACGAGGGGGGAGCGGCAGATACGCAGTATTTT CASSTYEGGAADTQYF
. TRBJ2-3 13 TRBV27 . TGTGCCAGCAGTTGGTTAGGTATAGATACGCAGTATTTT CASSWLGIDTQYF
. TRBJ2-7 14 TRBV15 . TGTGCCACCGCTCACTTGGCTGGCTCCTACGAGCAGTACTTC CATAHLAGSYEQYF
. TRBJ2-3 16 TRBV5-1 TRBD1 TGCGCCAGCAGCTTGGGGGACAGGGGGCTTGAAGATACGCAGTATTTT CASSLGDRGLEDTQYF
. TRBJ2-7 16 TRBV7-9 . TGTGCCAGCAGCTTAGCGGCGGGCGTCAGAACCTACGAGCAGTACTTC CASSLAAGVRTYEQYF
. TRBJ2-1 16 TRBV2 TRBD1 TGTGCCAGCACCCAAGCGGACAGGGGGGTCAGCAATGAGCAGTTCTTC CASTQADRGVSNEQFF
. TRBJ2-7 14 TRBV15 . TGTGCCACCAGCACCGACGGATACTCCTACGAGCAGTACTTC CATSTDGYSYEQYF
. TRBJ2-2 13 TRBV7-9 TRBD2 TGTGCCAGCAGTTGGGGGGGCACCGGGGAGCTGTTTTTT CASSWGGTGELFF
. TRBJ2-7 12 TRBV12-3/TRBV12-4 . TGTGCCAGCAGCAGGGTATACGCCGAGCAGTACTTC CASSRVYAEQYF
once TRBJ1-5 16 TRBV6-1 TRBD1 TGTGCCAGCAGTGCGGGGCAGGGGGCATCGGGTCAGCCCCAGCATTTT CASSAGQGASGQPQHF
. TRBJ1-2 13 TRBV6-4 TRBD1 TGTGCCAGCATTCACAGGGGCTCCTATGGCTACACCTTC CASIHRGSYGYTF
. TRBJ1-4 13 TRBV30 TRBD1 TGTGCCTGGAACAGGGGACCTAATGAAAAACTGTTTTTT CAWNRGPNEKLFF
. TRBJ2-3 16 TRBV10-1 . TGCGCCAGCAGTGAGTCGGGCGGGGAGAGCCATCATACGCAGTATTTT CASSESGGESHHTQYF
. TRBJ1-2 12 TRBV30 TRBD1 TGTGCCTGGACCTTGCCGGGACAGGGCAACACCTTC CAWTLPGQGNTF
. TRBJ1-2 12 TRBV7-9 . TGTGCCAGCAGTTGGGGGGGTGATGGCTACACCTTC CASSWGGDGYTF